This entry lists 20 T cell receptor beta chains sequenced from one sample in a study of blood T cell repertoires in COVID-19. The method was immunoSEQ multiplex PCR; TCRdb's version includes in-frame clones alone and lacks a portion of them. Among about 310,000 clones, roughly 87% were seen once, and the ten largest hold approximately 9%. The sequencing sample was made of PBMCs or T cells enriched from blood (not recorded which). Every receptor here comes from a woman younger than 30 who had recovered from COVID-19.

The chain recombines TRBV27 with TRBJ1-2; TRBD1 agrees at 7 bases. The germline CDR1 and CDR2 sequences are MNHEY and SMNVEV (reference sequence). With 5 bases clipped from V and 8 bases from J, the junction kept 20 bases outside the gene matches. There are 17 residues in the CDR3. Here the CDR3 reads CASSKDRDTLLGRGYTF. CDR3 DNA: TGTGCCAGCAGTAAAGACAGGGATACGCTTCTCGGGCGGGGCTACACCTTC.

This chain links TRBV5-1 with TRBJ1-2; 10 nucleotides line up with TRBD1. From germline, CDR1 is SGHRS and CDR2 YFSETQ. The CDR3 is 15 amino acids. J gave up 5 bases and V 3 bases, and 7 bases lay outside the gene matches. The CDR3 here is CASSSTGTGAYGYTF. The CDR3 nucleotides read TGCGCCAGCAGCTCCACCGGGACAGGGGCTTATGGCTACACCTTC.

This clone has only a few counts. CDR3 sequence reads: CASSRSPLDSLDRGYTF. CDR3 coding DNA: TGTGCCAGCAGCCGCTCTCCCCTGGACAGCCTTGACCGTGGCTACACCTTC. The chain couples TRBV5-4 to TRBJ1-2, with a tentative D call TRBD1 (6 bases). Germline lookup yields CDR1 SGHNT and CDR2 YYREEE (reference sequence). V lost 4 bases and J lost 7, with 26 bases in between. This CDR3 has 17 amino acids.

This clone has only one observation. V and J are TRBV19 and TRBJ1-1, with D unresolved. With 4 bases removed from V and 1 base from J, the gap between germline ends came to 10 bases. CDR1 is LNHDA, CDR2 SQIVND, per germline (reference sequence). The length of the CDR3 is 14 residues. The CDR3 DNA is TGTGCCAGTAGTAACGTGGGCCGGAACACTGAAGCTTTCTTT. Translated: CASSNVGRNTEAFF.

The V call is TRBV27, the J call TRBJ2-3, with a tentative D call TRBD1 (6 bases). Germline lookup yields CDR1 MNHEY and CDR2 SMNVEV (reference sequence). The V gene lost 3 bases and the J gene lost 5 bases, with 18 bases spanning the gap. There are 16 residues in the CDR3. CDR3 coding DNA: TGTGCCAGCAGTTTTGTGGGGACAAGTCTTTTAGATACGCAGTATTTT. This gives the protein CASSFVGTSLLDTQYF.

The genes are TRBV12-3 or TRBV12-4 and TRBJ1-1; D perhaps matches TRBD1 (5 bases). This CDR3 is 12 amino acids long. Trimming pared 5 bases from V and 10 bases from J, leaving 14 bases between. The CDR3 protein is CASSLLQEGAFF. CDR3 DNA sequence: TGTGCCAGCAGTCTCCTACAGGAGGGAGCTTTCTTT.

The V gene is TRBV6-4, the J gene TRBJ2-3; TRBD1 is a possible D gene (6 bases). Trimming shortened V by 3 bases and J by 4 bases, and 14 bases separated the two germline ends. In germline, CDR1 is MRHNA, CDR2 SNTAGT. The CDR3 contains 15 residues. The CDR3 region has the DNA TGTGCCAGCAGTGATCCGGGACACCTCTCAGATACGCAGTATTTT. Protein: CASSDPGHLSDTQYF.

The chain carries TRBV2 and TRBJ2-7; D possibly corresponds to TRBD1 (5 bases). This CDR3 has 15 residues. Germline V gene sequence: CDR1 SNHLY, CDR2 FYNNEI. Trimming cost V 5 bases and J 2 bases, with 16 bases left between them. The CDR3 protein is CASSSEWGRAYEQYF. As DNA, the CDR3 is TGTGCCAGCAGTTCCGAGTGGGGCAGGGCCTACGAGCAGTACTTC.

The rearrangement joins TRBV5-5 to TRBJ2-5; D is unclear. This CDR3 is 14 amino acids long. V lost 4 bases, J lost 4 bases, and 14 bases lay in between. The germline V gene has CDR1 SGHKS and CDR2 YYEKEE (reference sequence). The CDR3 sequence is CASSDTKSVETQYF. CDR3 DNA sequence: TGTGCCAGCAGCGATACCAAGTCGGTAGAGACCCAGTACTTC. Together with reference TRBV5-5 and TRBJ2-5, the CDR3 gives the full variable domain: DAGVTQSPTHLIKTRGQQVTLRCSPISGHKSVSWYQQVLGQGPQFIFQYYEKEERGRGNFPDRFSARQFPNYSSELNVNALLLGDSALYLCASSDTKSVETQYFGPGTRLLVL.

In its sample, this clone was seen once. The chain combines TRBV4-2 with TRBJ2-7, with 11 nucleotides matching TRBD1. Germline trimming cut 1 base from V and 4 bases from J; bases unmatched to any gene: 0. From germline, CDR1 is LGHNA and CDR2 YNFKEQ. The CDR3 runs to 14 residues. This CDR3 is CASSQGDRGYEQYF. The CDR3 DNA sequence: TGTGCCAGCAGCCAAGGGGACAGGGGGTACGAGCAGTACTTC.

This clone appeared a single time. The J gene is TRBJ1-2, the V gene TRBV28; D not resolved. Trimming removed 6 bases at V and 8 bases at J, with 19 bases between. The CDR3 extends over 14 amino acids. Per the germline V gene, CDR1 is MDHEN and CDR2 is SYDVKM. The CDR3 loop is CASSPTGGVRGYTF. CDR3 in DNA: TGTGCCAGCAGCCCTACCGGCGGGGTTAGGGGCTACACCTTC.

This chain uses TRBV5-1 with TRBJ1-1; the match to TRBD1 covers 7 bases. Germline CDR1 SGHRS, CDR2 YFSETQ. This CDR3 comprises 13 residues. With 3 bases clipped from V and 6 bases from J, the junction kept 5 bases outside the gene matches. The CDR3 spells CASSSGTAPEAFF. In DNA form, the CDR3 reads TGCGCCAGCAGCTCCGGGACAGCTCCTGAAGCTTTCTTT.

This clone appeared once. CDR3: CASSLFRQGTYEQYF. The CDR3 DNA reads as TGTGCCAGCAGCTTATTTCGACAGGGGACCTACGAGCAGTACTTC. This chain uses TRBV7-9 with TRBJ2-7; 8 positions agree with TRBD1. The germline gives CDR1 SEHNR, CDR2 FQNEAQ (reference sequence). The length of the CDR3 is 15 residues. Trimming at V came to 2 bases and at J to 2 bases, leaving 5 bases not matched to a gene. The whole variable domain, remainder taken from reference TRBV7-9 and TRBJ2-7, is DTGVSQNPRHKITKRGQNVTFRCDPISEHNRLYWYRQTLGQGPEFLTYFQNEAQLEKSRLLSDRFSAERPKGSFSTLEIQRTEQGDSAMYLCASSLFRQGTYEQYFGPGTRLTVT.

The chain has TRBV4-1 and TRBJ2-3, with TRBD2 matching 8 bases. Germline trimming cut 6 bases from V and 2 bases from J; bases unmatched to any gene: 7. The CDR3 is 15 residues long. Germline loops: CDR1 MGHRA, CDR2 YSYEKL. The CDR3 reads CASRGSGGPTDTQYF. The DNA for the CDR3 is TGCGCCAGCAGGGGGAGCGGGGGCCCCACAGATACGCAGTATTTT.

This chain uses TRBV7-2 with TRBJ1-1, with no clear D. The V end lost 2 bases, the J end lost 4 bases, and 14 bases lay between the germline ends. The CDR3 is 15 residues long. CDR1 and CDR2 from the germline V gene are SGHTA and FQGNSA. The DNA of the CDR3 is TGTGCCAGCAGCTTAACCCAGCGGGGAGGCACTGAAGCTTTCTTT. Its translation is CASSLTQRGGTEAFF.

This chain connects TRBV7-9 to TRBJ2-7, with 7 bases lining up with TRBD2. The CDR3 runs to 15 residues. V gave up 1 base and J gave up 2 bases; unmatched junction bases: 5. CDR1 and CDR2 (germline): SEHNR, FQNEAQ (reference sequence). CDR3 region: CASSLGGGKPYEQYF. CDR3 nucleotides: TGTGCCAGCAGCTTAGGCGGGGGTAAGCCCTACGAGCAGTACTTC.

The chain combines TRBV19 with TRBJ2-5; D possibly corresponds to TRBD1 (6 bases). The CDR3 runs to 19 residues. Germline assignment: CDR1 LNHDA and CDR2 SQIVND (reference sequence). The V end was cut by 6 bases, the J end by 2 bases, with 28 bases between. This chain's CDR3 is CASSEKGQGPLSEQETQYF. DNA of the CDR3: TGTGCCAGTAGCGAAAAAGGCCAGGGGCCGCTTTCGGAACAAGAGACCCAGTACTTC.

The chain employs TRBV4-3 and TRBJ1-5; the D gene is possibly TRBD1 (5 bases). The V end lost 0 bases, the J end lost 0 bases, and 15 bases lay between the germline ends. The CDR3 is 18 residues long. CDR1 and CDR2 (germline): LGHNA, YSLEER. This chain's CDR3 is CASSQDIPGVYSNQPQHF. The DNA of the CDR3 is TGCGCCAGCAGCCAAGATATTCCGGGGGTTTATAGCAATCAGCCCCAGCATTTT.

This chain uses TRBV7-3 with TRBJ2-1; 7 nucleotides match TRBD2. The CDR3 runs to 15 residues. Germline CDR1 and CDR2: SGHTA and FQGTGA. V lost 2 bases and J lost 6; bases outside the gene matches: 7. This chain's CDR3 is CASSLGTSGINEQFF. The DNA for the CDR3 is TGTGCCAGCAGCTTAGGTACCAGCGGGATCAATGAGCAGTTCTTC.

The chain recombines TRBV29-1 with TRBJ1-3, with D unresolved. The CDR3 has 14 residues. Trimming took 4 bases from V and 3 from J, leaving 13 bases between them. Germline V gene data show CDR1 as SQVTM and CDR2 as ANQGSEA. The CDR3 loop reads CSVALLRDGNTIYF. For the CDR3, the DNA is TGCAGCGTTGCCCTTCTGAGGGATGGAAACACCATATATTTT.